A selection of T cell receptor beta chains follows, all from one sample in a study of cytomegalovirus exposure and HLA in healthy donors. Assay: immunoSEQ multiplex PCR; the TCRdb copy retains only in-frame clones and omits some. The top ten clones hold approximately 5% of a sample with 130,000 or so clones, approximately 8.7% of them seen once. The sequencing sample was made of PBMCs. Receptors were obtained from a man aged 40-50 years in good health and CMV-seronegative. The CDR3 runs from the conserved cysteine through the conserved F or W. The order of the fields is V gene, D gene, clone size, J gene, CDR3 DNA, CDR3 protein. D genes are given only for firm matches. Some rows mark clone size as missing; the rest say once, few, many or name a class of expanded clone.

>TRBV4-3|.|few|TRBJ2-7
TGCGCCAGCAGCCAATCGCGGAGGTTCTACGAGCAGTACTTC
CASSQSRRFYEQYF
>TRBV4-1|TRBD2|.|TRBJ2-1
TGCGCCAGCAGCCAACCGGGACTAGCGGGGGGCAGCTCCTACAATGAGCAGTTCTTC
CASSQPGLAGGSSYNEQFF
>TRBV4-3|.|few|TRBJ2-1
TGCGCCAGCAGCCAAGACGGGTACAATGAGCAGTTCTTC
CASSQDGYNEQFF
>TRBV4-3|TRBD1|few|TRBJ1-6
TGCGCCAGCAGCGCCGACAGGGACCTTTCACCCCTCCACTTT
CASSADRDLSPLHF
>TRBV25-1|TRBD1|few|TRBJ1-4
TGTGCCAGCAGTGAACCAGGGGGCGGTGAAAAACTGTTTTTT
CASSEPGGGEKLFF
>TRBV7-2|TRBD2|few|TRBJ2-1
TGTGCCAGCAGCTTTACTAGCGGGCCCTACAATGAGCAGTTCTTC
CASSFTSGPYNEQFF
>TRBV5-4|.|.|TRBJ1-2
TGTGCCAGCAGCTTGCCAGGGAACTATGGCTACACCTTC
CASSLPGNYGYTF
>TRBV19|.|.|TRBJ2-1
TGTGCCAGTAGTATTTCTTCTGCACAGGGCTACAATGAGCAGTTCTTC
CASSISSAQGYNEQFF
>TRBV4-2|.|.|TRBJ1-2
TGTGCCAGCAGCCTTAGGGGTGCGGATGGCTACACCTTC
CASSLRGADGYTF
>TRBV15|.|.|TRBJ1-1
TGTGCCACCAGCTGGGGGGGGACTGAAGCTTTCTTT
CATSWGGTEAFF
>TRBV4-1|TRBD2|.|TRBJ2-7
TGCGCCAGCAGCCGGAAGCGGGGGGACGAGCAGTACTTC
CASSRKRGDEQYF
>TRBV5-1|.|.|TRBJ1-2
TGCGCCAGCGGGGAGCCTACCCACTATGGCTACACCTTC
CASGEPTHYGYTF
>TRBV7-6|TRBD2|few|TRBJ2-5
TGTGCCAGCAGCTTCGGGGGGGGGCCGGAGACCCAGTACTTC
CASSFGGGPETQYF
>TRBV5-4|TRBD1|few|TRBJ2-7
TGTGCCAGCAGCTTGGAACAGGGGTTCTTCGAGCAGTACTTC
CASSLEQGFFEQYF
>TRBV2|.|few|TRBJ1-5
TGTGCCAGCAGTGAACAGGGTAGCAATCAGCCCCAGCATTTT
CASSEQGSNQPQHF
>TRBV7-2|TRBD2|.|TRBJ2-7
TGTGCCAGCAGCATTCCTAGCGGGGGCCTCTACGAGCAGTACTTC
CASSIPSGGLYEQYF
>TRBV4-1|TRBD2|.|TRBJ2-1
TGCGCCAGCAGCCAACCTAGCGGGGTAAATGAGCAGTTCTTC
CASSQPSGVNEQFF
>TRBV5-8|.|.|TRBJ1-1
TGTGCCAGCAGCATGGGGCGGACTGAAGCTTTCTTT
CASSMGRTEAFF
>TRBV7-9|TRBD1|.|TRBJ2-7
TGTGCCAGCAGCTTAGCGGGAGGGACAGGGGTACCCTACGAGCAGTACTTC
CASSLAGGTGVPYEQYF
>TRBV7-2|.|.|TRBJ2-1
TGTGCCAGCAGCCAATCCGGGTTCTCCTACAATGAGCAGTTCTTC
CASSQSGFSYNEQFF